The 30 T cell receptor beta chains given below trace back to one sample, sequenced in a study of blood T cell repertoires in COVID-19. This table comes from immunoSEQ multiplex PCR, and its TCRdb copy is limited to in-frame clones, with some not included. Of fewer than 600,000 clones in the sample, roughly nine tenths were seen once. Sequencing was done on a sample of peripheral blood. The receptor source for this set is a young man with COVID-19, enrolled during active disease.

This sequence joins TRBV20-1 and TRBJ2-3, with a weak D call TRBD2 (6 bases). The CDR3 sequence is 15 residues long. V lost 3 bases and J lost 1, with 14 bases in between. Germline V gene lookup returns CDR1 DFQATT and CDR2 SNEGSKA (reference sequence). The CDR3 DNA is TGCAGTGCTAGTGTGCGGGAAAGCGGCACAGATACGCAGTATTTT. Protein: CSASVRESGTDTQYF.

The chain links TRBV18 to TRBJ2-2; 7 bases are a match to TRBD2. The CDR3 extends over 16 amino acids. Germline trimming cut 3 bases from V and 4 bases from J; bases unmatched to any gene: 8. Germline V gives CDR1 KGHSH, CDR2 LQKENI. CDR3 in DNA: TGTGCCAGCTCACCTCAGCGGGGAGTACTCACCGGGGAGCTGTTTTTT. Its translation is CASSPQRGVLTGELFF.

This clone was seen a single time. This chain connects TRBV19 to TRBJ1-5; no reliable D call. The CDR3 runs 14 residues. Germline V gene lookup returns CDR1 LNHDA and CDR2 SQIVND (reference sequence). The germline V and J ends were trimmed by 5 bases and 4 bases, with 12 bases remaining between them. CDR3 sequence: CASSEGGGNQPQHF. The CDR3 nucleotides read TGTGCCAGTAGTGAGGGAGGTGGAAATCAGCCCCAGCATTTT.

The chain links TRBV11-1 to TRBJ2-7, with TRBD1 matching 10 bases. V was clipped by 1 base and J by 3 bases; unmatched bases: 0. CDR3 size: 14 residues. CDR1 is SGHAT and CDR2 is FQDESV in the germline V gene (reference sequence). The CDR3 DNA is TGTGCCAGCAGCTTAGGGACAGGGGGCTACGAGCAGTACTTC. This gives the protein CASSLGTGGYEQYF.

This clone was detected a few times. This rearrangement joins TRBV7-9 to TRBJ1-3; no clear D. The CDR3 has 16 amino acids. CDR1 is SEHNR and CDR2 is FQNEAQ in the germline V gene (reference sequence). The V end lost 3 bases, the J end lost 0 bases, and 12 bases lay between the germline ends. This CDR3 reads CASSFRHASSGNTIYF. DNA for the CDR3: TGTGCCAGCAGCTTTCGCCACGCGAGCTCTGGAAACACCATATATTTT.

This chain joins TRBV11-2 and TRBJ2-2, with 8 bases that match TRBD2. Germline V gene data show CDR1 as SGHAT and CDR2 as FQNNGV. The CDR3 runs to 17 residues. Trimming took 7 bases from V and 6 from J; bases not matched to a gene: 16. In DNA, the CDR3 is TGTGCCAGCATTGGCGGACGGGAGGGCCGCTGGGCCGGGGAGCTGTTTTTT. It yields the protein CASIGGREGRWAGELFF.

The genes are TRBV30 and TRBJ1-3, with TRBD1 matching over 8 bases. The junction had 9 bases not matched to a gene; V was cut back by 1 base and J by 7 bases. In germline, CDR1 is GTSNPN, CDR2 SVGIG (reference sequence). This CDR3 region has 15 residues. CDR3 region: CAWSGPGRGQNTIYF. The DNA of the CDR3 is TGTGCCTGGAGTGGCCCGGGCAGGGGGCAGAACACCATATATTTT.

This chain connects TRBV27 to TRBJ2-5, with 10 bases that match TRBD2. This CDR3 region has 15 residues. From germline, CDR1 is MNHEY and CDR2 SMNVEV (reference sequence). Trimming took 7 bases from V and 4 from J; bases not matched to a gene: 9. CDR3 amino acids: CASTLAGVGGETQYF. CDR3 DNA sequence: TGTGCCAGCACGCTAGCGGGAGTAGGGGGAGAGACCCAGTACTTC.

As for this clone: A read error may produce the germline difference seen at one junction end. The rearrangement links TRBV10-1 to TRBJ1-2; the match to TRBD1 covers 7 bases. The CDR3 length is 12 residues. Germline-derived CDR1 and CDR2 are WNHNN and SYGVQD (reference sequence). CDR3 in DNA: TGCGCCAGCAGCGGGACAGAACTATGGTTATCCTTC. Its protein product is CASSGTELWLSF.

The chain links TRBV21-1 to TRBJ1-4; the table's D gene call, TRBD1, was not cross checked with the DNA. TRBV21-1 is classified as a pseudogene. The CDR3 extends over 14 amino acids. The chain's CDR3 is CASKDSPTNEKLFF. In DNA form, the CDR3 reads TGTGCCAGCAAGGACAGCCCAACTAATGAAAAACTGTTTTTT.

This chain links TRBV2 with TRBJ2-3, with TRBD2 as a possible D gene (5 bases). Germline V gene lookup returns CDR1 SNHLY and CDR2 FYNNEI. V dropped 6 bases and J dropped 2 bases, with 18 bases sitting between them. CDR3 size: 16 residues. CDR3 sequence (DNA): TGTGCCAGCAGCAGGCAGACTATATCATTCACAGATACGCAGTATTTT. Protein sequence: CASSRQTISFTDTQYF.

This rearrangement joins TRBV5-6 to TRBJ2-7; maybe TRBD1 (6 bases). Germline CDR1 is SGHDT and CDR2 is YYEEEE. V lost 4 bases to trimming and J lost 3 bases, with 11 bases between them. The CDR3 is 13 amino acids. The CDR3 spells CASSRTDNYEQYF. The CDR3 DNA follows: TGTGCCAGCAGCAGGACAGACAACTACGAGCAGTACTTC.

The chain joins TRBV5-4 to TRBJ2-2, with D possibly TRBD2 on 6 matching bases. The CDR3 sequence is 16 residues long. Germline-derived CDR1 and CDR2 are SGHNT and YYREEE (reference sequence). Trimming stripped 0 bases from V and 6 bases from J, with 15 bases between. The CDR3 is CASSLGGRSGAGELFF. The CDR3 DNA is TGTGCCAGCAGCTTGGGAGGGAGGAGTGGCGCCGGGGAGCTGTTTTTT.

The V gene is TRBV5-5, the J gene TRBJ1-4, with 7 bases matching TRBD1. CDR1 and CDR2 (germline): SGHKS, YYEKEE (reference sequence). This CDR3 contains 15 residues. V was clipped by 7 bases and J by 5 bases; unmatched bases: 11. The CDR3 loop reads CASSFQGESNEKLFF. As DNA, the CDR3 is TGTGCCAGCTCTTTCCAGGGGGAATCCAATGAAAAACTGTTTTTT.

This sequence joins TRBV5-4 and TRBJ2-3; no clear D. Trimming stripped 0 bases from V and 0 bases from J, with 5 bases between. Germline-derived CDR1 and CDR2 are SGHNT and YYREEE (reference sequence). The CDR3 length is 14 residues. CDR3 sequence (DNA): TGTGCCAGCAGCTTGGCACAGAGCACAGATACGCAGTATTTT. It encodes CASSLAQSTDTQYF.

This chain links TRBV7-6 with TRBJ2-1, with D possibly TRBD1 on 8 matching bases. Per the germline V gene, CDR1 is SGHVS and CDR2 is FNYEAQ. The CDR3 contains 15 residues. Deletions cut 5 bases from V and 7 bases from J, with 18 bases between. This CDR3 is CASSAQGGLHNEQFF. In DNA, the CDR3 is TGTGCCAGCAGCGCACAGGGGGGGCTACATAATGAGCAGTTCTTC. Full variable domain (outside the CDR3, taken from reference TRBV7-6 and TRBJ2-1): GAGVSQSPRYKVTKRGQDVALRCDPISGHVSLYWYRQALGQGPEFLTYFNYEAQQDKSGLPNDRFSAERPEGSISTLTIQRTEQRDSAMYRCASSAQGGLHNEQFFGPGTRLTVL.

The gene calls are TRBV2 and TRBJ2-7, with 13 bases aligning to TRBD2. Germline V lookup: CDR1 SNHLY, CDR2 FYNNEI. This CDR3 contains 17 residues. The ends lost 6 bases at V and 1 base at J; junction bases unmatched: 9. DNA for the CDR3: TGTGCCAGCAGCAGACCGGGACTAGCGGGGAGGTCCTACGAGCAGTACTTC. It codes for CASSRPGLAGRSYEQYF.

The rearrangement links TRBV7-3 to TRBJ2-3, with 10 bases lining up with TRBD2. CDR1 is SGHTA, CDR2 FQGTGA, per germline. The CDR3 sequence is 16 residues long. The junction had 5 bases not matched to a gene; V was cut back by 3 bases and J by 2 bases. The CDR3 nucleotides read TGTGCCAGCAGCTTCAGCGGGAGGGTATCCACAGATACGCAGTATTTT. It translates to CASSFSGRVSTDTQYF.

The V call is TRBV11-2, the J call TRBJ2-2; D is perhaps TRBD1 (6 bases). Deletions cut 5 bases from V and 4 bases from J, with 11 bases between. The germline CDR1 and CDR2 sequences are SGHAT and FQNNGV. There are 14 residues in the CDR3. The DNA for the CDR3 is TGTGCCAGCAGCCGCGACAGGTCCACCGGGGAGCTGTTTTTT. Encoded protein: CASSRDRSTGELFF. The full variable domain, completed using reference TRBV11-2 and TRBJ2-2, is EAGVAQSPRYKIIEKRQSVAFWCNPISGHATLYWYQQILGQGPKLLIQFQNNGVVDDSQLPKDRFSAERLKGVDSTLKIQPAKLEDSAVYLCASSRDRSTGELFFGEGSRLTVL.

The rearrangement uses TRBV11-2 and TRBJ2-1, with 8 bases aligning to TRBD2. V shed 4 bases, J shed 16 bases, and the junction held 24 bases outside the gene matches. The CDR3 totals 17 residues. Per germline, CDR1 SGHAT and CDR2 FQNNGV. In DNA, the CDR3 is TGTGCCAGCAGCTCGAAGCGGGGGCAAGCTCCTACAATGAGCAGTTTCTTC. Translating gives CASSSKRGQAPTMSSFF.

On this clone: At the DNA level, this CDR3 is encoded by other sequences in the same sample as well. The genes are TRBV27 and TRBJ2-7; the D is unclear. Germline V gene data show CDR1 as MNHEY and CDR2 as SMNVEV (reference sequence). This CDR3 has 13 amino acids. The V gene lost 6 bases and the J gene lost 2 bases, with 11 bases spanning the gap. CDR3 in amino acids: CASSPRLAYEQYF. The DNA for the CDR3 is TGTGCCAGCAGCCCGAGGCTTGCCTACGAGCAGTACTTC.

V gene TRBV27 combines with J gene TRBJ2-7; 9 nucleotides line up with TRBD1. With 0 bases clipped from V and 3 bases from J, the junction kept 3 bases outside the gene matches. The CDR3 has 15 residues. Germline loops: CDR1 MNHEY, CDR2 SMNVEV (reference sequence). Here the CDR3 DNA reads TGTGCCAGCAGTTTATCGGGACAGGGCTTCTACGAGCAGTACTTC. Translation: CASSLSGQGFYEQYF.

The count of this clone is one. V usage is TRBV5-5 and J usage is TRBJ1-1; no definite D call. The CDR3 consists of 12 residues. Trimming shortened V by 4 bases and J by 11 bases, and 15 bases separated the two germline ends. Germline V gene lookup returns CDR1 SGHKS and CDR2 YYEKEE (reference sequence). The CDR3 DNA follows: TGTGCCAGCAGCCCCTGGGCCGCCGAGGCTTTCTTT. It yields the protein CASSPWAAEAFF.

This clone was seen once. The chain has TRBV27 and TRBJ2-1; 11 bases line up with TRBD2. CDR1 and CDR2 from the germline V gene are MNHEY and SMNVEV (reference sequence). The CDR3 extends over 15 amino acids. With V trimmed by 5 bases and J by 6 bases, 6 bases remained unmatched. CDR3 DNA sequence: TGTGCCAGCAGTGAAGGGACTAGCGGTTTCAATGAGCAGTTCTTC. Translated, it gives CASSEGTSGFNEQFF.

V usage is TRBV27 and J usage is TRBJ2-7; D is ambiguous. Germline loops: CDR1 MNHEY, CDR2 SMNVEV (reference sequence). This CDR3 contains 13 residues. V was trimmed by 2 bases and J by 2 bases, leaving 7 bases between them. CDR3 DNA: TGTGCCAGCAGTTTAGGCTTTCCCTACGAGCAGTACTTC. It codes for CASSLGFPYEQYF.

The chain links TRBV7-6 to TRBJ2-3; D is possibly TRBD2 (5 bases). This CDR3 is 15 amino acids long. V was clipped by 1 base and J by 0 bases, with 8 bases between them. Germline CDR1 is SGHVS and CDR2 is FNYEAQ. In nucleotides, the CDR3 is TGTGCCAGCAGCTTAGGAGGGATGAGCACAGATACGCAGTATTTT. The encoded protein is CASSLGGMSTDTQYF.

This chain uses TRBV7-6 with TRBJ2-7, with 7 bases identical to TRBD1. CDR3 size: 15 residues. J lost 5 bases, V lost 5 bases, and 12 bases had no gene match. Germline-derived CDR1 and CDR2 are SGHVS and FNYEAQ. CDR3 loop: CASSMTMMTGNEQYF. As DNA, the CDR3 is TGTGCCAGCAGCATGACCATGATGACAGGGAACGAGCAGTACTTC.

This clone has just a few counts. This chain connects TRBV4-2 to TRBJ2-1; 13 bases match TRBD2. With V trimmed by 8 bases and J by 6 bases, 19 bases remained unmatched. The CDR3 consists of 19 residues. Germline CDR1 is LGHNA and CDR2 is YNFKEQ. The CDR3 loop is CASCPSSGTSGILSNEQFF. The CDR3 nucleotides read TGTGCCAGCTGCCCCAGCTCCGGGACTAGCGGGATCCTGTCCAATGAGCAGTTCTTC.

The chain combines TRBV6-5 with TRBJ1-2, with a tentative D call TRBD1 (5 bases). The V gene's germline CDR1 is MNHEY and CDR2 SVGAGI. Trimming shortened V by 4 bases and J by 4 bases, and 10 bases separated the two germline ends. The CDR3 has 13 amino acids. The CDR3 protein is CASSSGSTYGYTF. The CDR3 DNA follows: TGTGCCAGCAGTTCAGGGTCGACCTATGGCTACACCTTC.

This clone was recorded many times. DNA of the CDR3: TGTGCCACCTCTCCCAGGGGGGATATAGATACGCAGTATTTT. Translated: CATSPRGDIDTQYF. The rearrangement uses TRBV11-2 and TRBJ2-3; a possible D gene is TRBD1 (7 bases). The CDR3 covers 14 residues. V was trimmed by 10 bases and J by 5 bases, leaving 19 bases between them. In germline, CDR1 is SGHAT, CDR2 FQNNGV.